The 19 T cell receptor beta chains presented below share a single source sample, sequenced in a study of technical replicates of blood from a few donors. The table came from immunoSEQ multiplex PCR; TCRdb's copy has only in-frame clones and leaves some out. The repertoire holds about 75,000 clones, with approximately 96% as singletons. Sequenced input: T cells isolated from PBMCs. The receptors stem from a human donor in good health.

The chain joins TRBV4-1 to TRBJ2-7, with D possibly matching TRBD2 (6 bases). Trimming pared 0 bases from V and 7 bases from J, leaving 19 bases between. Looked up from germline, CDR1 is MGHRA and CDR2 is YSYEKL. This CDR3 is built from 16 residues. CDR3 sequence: CASSQERRGGMREQYF. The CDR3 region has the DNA TGCGCCAGCAGCCAAGAACGTCGCGGCGGGATGAGGGAGCAGTACTTC.

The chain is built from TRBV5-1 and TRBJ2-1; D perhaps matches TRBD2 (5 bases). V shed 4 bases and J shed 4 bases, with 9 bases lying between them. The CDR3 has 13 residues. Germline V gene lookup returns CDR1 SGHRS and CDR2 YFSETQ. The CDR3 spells CASSPGFYNEQFF. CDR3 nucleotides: TGCGCCAGCAGCCCGGGATTTTACAATGAGCAGTTCTTC.

The CDR3 region has the DNA TGTGCCAGCAGCATCCCGGGCGGGAGAAGCACAGATACGCAGTATTTT. This translates into CASSIPGGRSTDTQYF. The chain has TRBV11-2 and TRBJ2-3, with 7 bases fitting TRBD2. The germline CDR1 and CDR2 sequences are SGHAT and FQNNGV. V lost 5 bases and J lost 0; bases outside the gene matches: 8. CDR3 length: 16 amino acids.

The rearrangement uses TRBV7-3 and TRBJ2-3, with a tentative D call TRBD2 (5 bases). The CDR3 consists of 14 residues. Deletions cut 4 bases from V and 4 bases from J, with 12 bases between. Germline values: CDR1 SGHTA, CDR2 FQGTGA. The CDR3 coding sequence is TGTGCCAGCAGCTCCGGGATTTCAGCAGATACGCAGTATTTT. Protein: CASSSGISADTQYF.

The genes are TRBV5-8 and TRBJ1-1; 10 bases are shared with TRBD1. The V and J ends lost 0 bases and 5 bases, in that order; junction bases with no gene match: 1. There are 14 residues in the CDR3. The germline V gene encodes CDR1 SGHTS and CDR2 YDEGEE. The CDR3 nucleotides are TGTGCCAGCAGCTTGGGACAGGGGGCTACTGAAGCTTTCTTT. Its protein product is CASSLGQGATEAFF.

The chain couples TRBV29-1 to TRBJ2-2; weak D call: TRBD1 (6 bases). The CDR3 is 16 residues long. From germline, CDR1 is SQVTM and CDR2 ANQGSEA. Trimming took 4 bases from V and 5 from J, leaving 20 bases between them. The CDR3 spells CSVAGHRAGLTGELFF. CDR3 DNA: TGCAGCGTTGCGGGTCACAGGGCAGGGCTGACCGGGGAGCTGTTTTTT.

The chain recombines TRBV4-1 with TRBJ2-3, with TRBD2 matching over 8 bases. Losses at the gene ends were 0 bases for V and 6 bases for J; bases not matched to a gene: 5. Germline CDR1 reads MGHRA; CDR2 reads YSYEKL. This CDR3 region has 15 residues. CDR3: CASSQEAGGIDTQYF. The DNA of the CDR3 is TGCGCCAGCAGCCAAGAGGCGGGAGGTATCGATACGCAGTATTTT.

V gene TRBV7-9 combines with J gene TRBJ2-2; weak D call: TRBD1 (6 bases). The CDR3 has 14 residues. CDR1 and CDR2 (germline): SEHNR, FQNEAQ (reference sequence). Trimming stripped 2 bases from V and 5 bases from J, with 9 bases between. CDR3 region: CASSLHTGTGELFF. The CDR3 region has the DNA TGTGCCAGCAGCTTACACACAGGGACCGGGGAGCTGTTTTTT.

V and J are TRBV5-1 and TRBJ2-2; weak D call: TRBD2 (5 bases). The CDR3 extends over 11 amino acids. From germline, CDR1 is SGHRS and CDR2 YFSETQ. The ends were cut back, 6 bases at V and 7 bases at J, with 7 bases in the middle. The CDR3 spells CASKEVGELFF. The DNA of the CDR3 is TGCGCCAGCAAGGAGGTCGGGGAGCTGTTTTTT.

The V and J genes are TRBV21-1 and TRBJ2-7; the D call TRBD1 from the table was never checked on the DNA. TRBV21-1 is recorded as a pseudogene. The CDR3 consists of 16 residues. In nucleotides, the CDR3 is TGTGCCAGTGCTTCTGTTAGGACAGTCCTATCCTACGAGCAGTACTTC. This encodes CASASVRTVLSYEQYF.

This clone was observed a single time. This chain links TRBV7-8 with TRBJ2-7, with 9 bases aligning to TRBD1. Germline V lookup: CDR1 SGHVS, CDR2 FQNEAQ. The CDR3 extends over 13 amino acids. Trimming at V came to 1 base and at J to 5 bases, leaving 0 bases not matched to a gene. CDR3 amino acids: CASSLGQGDEQYF. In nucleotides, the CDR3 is TGTGCCAGCAGCTTAGGACAGGGGGACGAGCAGTACTTC.

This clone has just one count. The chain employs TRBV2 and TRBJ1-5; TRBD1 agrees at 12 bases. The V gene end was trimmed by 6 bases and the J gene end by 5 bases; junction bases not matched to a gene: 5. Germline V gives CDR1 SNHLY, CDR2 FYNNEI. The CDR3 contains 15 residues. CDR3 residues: CASRGTGGEDQPQHF. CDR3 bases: TGTGCCAGCAGGGGGACAGGGGGCGAGGATCAGCCCCAGCATTTT.

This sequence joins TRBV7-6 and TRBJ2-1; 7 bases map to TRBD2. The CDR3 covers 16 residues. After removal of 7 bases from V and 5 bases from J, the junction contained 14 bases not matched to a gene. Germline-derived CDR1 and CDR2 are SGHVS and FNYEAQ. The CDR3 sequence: CASKRGLRGSNNEQFF. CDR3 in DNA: TGTGCCAGCAAAAGAGGGTTGCGGGGGTCAAACAATGAGCAGTTCTTC.

The CDR3 DNA follows: TGCGCCAGCAGTGAGTCGGGGGGTTCACCCCTCCACTTT. This translates into CASSESGGSPLHF. The gene calls are TRBV10-1 and TRBJ1-6, with a possible D match to TRBD1 (5 bases). The CDR3 has 13 residues. The V gene's germline CDR1 is WNHNN and CDR2 SYGVQD (reference sequence). V was trimmed by 0 bases and J by 9 bases, leaving 6 bases between them.

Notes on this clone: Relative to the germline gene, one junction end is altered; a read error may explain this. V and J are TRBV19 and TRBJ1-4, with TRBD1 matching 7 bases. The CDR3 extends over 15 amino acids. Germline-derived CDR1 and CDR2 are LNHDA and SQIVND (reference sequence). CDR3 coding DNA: TGTGCTAGTAGTTTCAGACAGGGCCGAAATGAAAAACTGTTTTTT. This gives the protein CASSFRQGRNEKLFF.

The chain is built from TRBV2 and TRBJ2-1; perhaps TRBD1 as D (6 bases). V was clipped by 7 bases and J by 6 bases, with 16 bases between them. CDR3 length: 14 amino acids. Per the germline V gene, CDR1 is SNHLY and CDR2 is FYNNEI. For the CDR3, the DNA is TGTGCCAGCAATACCGGGACACGAGCCAATGAGCAGTTCTTC. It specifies CASNTGTRANEQFF.

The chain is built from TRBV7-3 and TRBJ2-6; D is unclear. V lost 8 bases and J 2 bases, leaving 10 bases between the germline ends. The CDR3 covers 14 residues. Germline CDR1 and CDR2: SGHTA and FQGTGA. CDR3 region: CASASLAGANVLTF. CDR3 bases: TGTGCCAGCGCGTCGTTGGCTGGGGCCAACGTCCTGACTTTC.

The DNA of the CDR3 is TGTGCCATCAACGCAGGGGCGGGCGAAAAACTGTTTTTT. Translation: CAINAGAGEKLFF. This chain uses TRBV10-3 with TRBJ1-4; D is perhaps TRBD1 (6 bases). This CDR3 is 13 amino acids long. Germline V gene lookup returns CDR1 ENHRY and CDR2 SYGVKD. Deletions cut 7 bases from V and 8 bases from J, with 14 bases between.

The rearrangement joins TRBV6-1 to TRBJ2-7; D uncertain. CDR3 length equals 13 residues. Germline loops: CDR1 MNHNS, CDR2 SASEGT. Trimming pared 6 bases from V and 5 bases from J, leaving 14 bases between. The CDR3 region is CASRPPELDEQYF. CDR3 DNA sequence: TGTGCCAGCAGGCCCCCGGAGTTGGACGAGCAGTACTTC.